This record looks at one TCR beta chain sequence and its context. Its antigen is as yet unknown. The PCR contained 60 Vbeta and 13 Jbeta primers. The protocol was immunoSEQ multiplex PCR, while the TCRdb copy is restricted to in-frame clones and leaves out a portion. The sample includes 60,000 to 85,000 clones, 78% seen only once; the top ten take 3% to 4%. These data are taken from a study of cytomegalovirus exposure and HLA in healthy donors. Overall study context: HLA-typed donors were the source of around 85 million unique TCRs held in an early data release. Whole-study findings and limits: A later analysis reportedly found fewer N-insertions in an Asian-associated ancestry cluster than the approximately 700-donor mean. The later analysis indicated that the majority of CMV-associated TCR beta chains appeared HLA-restricted. It was in a later analysis that TCR association rates were seen to vary by HLA locus, highest for DRB1 and lowest for HLA-C.

V was trimmed by 7 bases and J by 3 bases, leaving 13 bases between them. The germline V gene encodes CDR1 LNHDA and CDR2 SQIVND (reference sequence). The CDR3 spans 14 residues. The chain couples TRBV19 to TRBJ1-3; D perhaps matches TRBD1 (6 bases). The sequence was collected from a man aged 40-49 years in good health and CMV-seronegative. Sequencing input: PBMCs. The CDR3 sequence: CASTKKQGGNTIYF. The CDR3, as DNA: TGTGCCAGTACCAAGAAACAGGGTGGAAACACCATATATTTT.